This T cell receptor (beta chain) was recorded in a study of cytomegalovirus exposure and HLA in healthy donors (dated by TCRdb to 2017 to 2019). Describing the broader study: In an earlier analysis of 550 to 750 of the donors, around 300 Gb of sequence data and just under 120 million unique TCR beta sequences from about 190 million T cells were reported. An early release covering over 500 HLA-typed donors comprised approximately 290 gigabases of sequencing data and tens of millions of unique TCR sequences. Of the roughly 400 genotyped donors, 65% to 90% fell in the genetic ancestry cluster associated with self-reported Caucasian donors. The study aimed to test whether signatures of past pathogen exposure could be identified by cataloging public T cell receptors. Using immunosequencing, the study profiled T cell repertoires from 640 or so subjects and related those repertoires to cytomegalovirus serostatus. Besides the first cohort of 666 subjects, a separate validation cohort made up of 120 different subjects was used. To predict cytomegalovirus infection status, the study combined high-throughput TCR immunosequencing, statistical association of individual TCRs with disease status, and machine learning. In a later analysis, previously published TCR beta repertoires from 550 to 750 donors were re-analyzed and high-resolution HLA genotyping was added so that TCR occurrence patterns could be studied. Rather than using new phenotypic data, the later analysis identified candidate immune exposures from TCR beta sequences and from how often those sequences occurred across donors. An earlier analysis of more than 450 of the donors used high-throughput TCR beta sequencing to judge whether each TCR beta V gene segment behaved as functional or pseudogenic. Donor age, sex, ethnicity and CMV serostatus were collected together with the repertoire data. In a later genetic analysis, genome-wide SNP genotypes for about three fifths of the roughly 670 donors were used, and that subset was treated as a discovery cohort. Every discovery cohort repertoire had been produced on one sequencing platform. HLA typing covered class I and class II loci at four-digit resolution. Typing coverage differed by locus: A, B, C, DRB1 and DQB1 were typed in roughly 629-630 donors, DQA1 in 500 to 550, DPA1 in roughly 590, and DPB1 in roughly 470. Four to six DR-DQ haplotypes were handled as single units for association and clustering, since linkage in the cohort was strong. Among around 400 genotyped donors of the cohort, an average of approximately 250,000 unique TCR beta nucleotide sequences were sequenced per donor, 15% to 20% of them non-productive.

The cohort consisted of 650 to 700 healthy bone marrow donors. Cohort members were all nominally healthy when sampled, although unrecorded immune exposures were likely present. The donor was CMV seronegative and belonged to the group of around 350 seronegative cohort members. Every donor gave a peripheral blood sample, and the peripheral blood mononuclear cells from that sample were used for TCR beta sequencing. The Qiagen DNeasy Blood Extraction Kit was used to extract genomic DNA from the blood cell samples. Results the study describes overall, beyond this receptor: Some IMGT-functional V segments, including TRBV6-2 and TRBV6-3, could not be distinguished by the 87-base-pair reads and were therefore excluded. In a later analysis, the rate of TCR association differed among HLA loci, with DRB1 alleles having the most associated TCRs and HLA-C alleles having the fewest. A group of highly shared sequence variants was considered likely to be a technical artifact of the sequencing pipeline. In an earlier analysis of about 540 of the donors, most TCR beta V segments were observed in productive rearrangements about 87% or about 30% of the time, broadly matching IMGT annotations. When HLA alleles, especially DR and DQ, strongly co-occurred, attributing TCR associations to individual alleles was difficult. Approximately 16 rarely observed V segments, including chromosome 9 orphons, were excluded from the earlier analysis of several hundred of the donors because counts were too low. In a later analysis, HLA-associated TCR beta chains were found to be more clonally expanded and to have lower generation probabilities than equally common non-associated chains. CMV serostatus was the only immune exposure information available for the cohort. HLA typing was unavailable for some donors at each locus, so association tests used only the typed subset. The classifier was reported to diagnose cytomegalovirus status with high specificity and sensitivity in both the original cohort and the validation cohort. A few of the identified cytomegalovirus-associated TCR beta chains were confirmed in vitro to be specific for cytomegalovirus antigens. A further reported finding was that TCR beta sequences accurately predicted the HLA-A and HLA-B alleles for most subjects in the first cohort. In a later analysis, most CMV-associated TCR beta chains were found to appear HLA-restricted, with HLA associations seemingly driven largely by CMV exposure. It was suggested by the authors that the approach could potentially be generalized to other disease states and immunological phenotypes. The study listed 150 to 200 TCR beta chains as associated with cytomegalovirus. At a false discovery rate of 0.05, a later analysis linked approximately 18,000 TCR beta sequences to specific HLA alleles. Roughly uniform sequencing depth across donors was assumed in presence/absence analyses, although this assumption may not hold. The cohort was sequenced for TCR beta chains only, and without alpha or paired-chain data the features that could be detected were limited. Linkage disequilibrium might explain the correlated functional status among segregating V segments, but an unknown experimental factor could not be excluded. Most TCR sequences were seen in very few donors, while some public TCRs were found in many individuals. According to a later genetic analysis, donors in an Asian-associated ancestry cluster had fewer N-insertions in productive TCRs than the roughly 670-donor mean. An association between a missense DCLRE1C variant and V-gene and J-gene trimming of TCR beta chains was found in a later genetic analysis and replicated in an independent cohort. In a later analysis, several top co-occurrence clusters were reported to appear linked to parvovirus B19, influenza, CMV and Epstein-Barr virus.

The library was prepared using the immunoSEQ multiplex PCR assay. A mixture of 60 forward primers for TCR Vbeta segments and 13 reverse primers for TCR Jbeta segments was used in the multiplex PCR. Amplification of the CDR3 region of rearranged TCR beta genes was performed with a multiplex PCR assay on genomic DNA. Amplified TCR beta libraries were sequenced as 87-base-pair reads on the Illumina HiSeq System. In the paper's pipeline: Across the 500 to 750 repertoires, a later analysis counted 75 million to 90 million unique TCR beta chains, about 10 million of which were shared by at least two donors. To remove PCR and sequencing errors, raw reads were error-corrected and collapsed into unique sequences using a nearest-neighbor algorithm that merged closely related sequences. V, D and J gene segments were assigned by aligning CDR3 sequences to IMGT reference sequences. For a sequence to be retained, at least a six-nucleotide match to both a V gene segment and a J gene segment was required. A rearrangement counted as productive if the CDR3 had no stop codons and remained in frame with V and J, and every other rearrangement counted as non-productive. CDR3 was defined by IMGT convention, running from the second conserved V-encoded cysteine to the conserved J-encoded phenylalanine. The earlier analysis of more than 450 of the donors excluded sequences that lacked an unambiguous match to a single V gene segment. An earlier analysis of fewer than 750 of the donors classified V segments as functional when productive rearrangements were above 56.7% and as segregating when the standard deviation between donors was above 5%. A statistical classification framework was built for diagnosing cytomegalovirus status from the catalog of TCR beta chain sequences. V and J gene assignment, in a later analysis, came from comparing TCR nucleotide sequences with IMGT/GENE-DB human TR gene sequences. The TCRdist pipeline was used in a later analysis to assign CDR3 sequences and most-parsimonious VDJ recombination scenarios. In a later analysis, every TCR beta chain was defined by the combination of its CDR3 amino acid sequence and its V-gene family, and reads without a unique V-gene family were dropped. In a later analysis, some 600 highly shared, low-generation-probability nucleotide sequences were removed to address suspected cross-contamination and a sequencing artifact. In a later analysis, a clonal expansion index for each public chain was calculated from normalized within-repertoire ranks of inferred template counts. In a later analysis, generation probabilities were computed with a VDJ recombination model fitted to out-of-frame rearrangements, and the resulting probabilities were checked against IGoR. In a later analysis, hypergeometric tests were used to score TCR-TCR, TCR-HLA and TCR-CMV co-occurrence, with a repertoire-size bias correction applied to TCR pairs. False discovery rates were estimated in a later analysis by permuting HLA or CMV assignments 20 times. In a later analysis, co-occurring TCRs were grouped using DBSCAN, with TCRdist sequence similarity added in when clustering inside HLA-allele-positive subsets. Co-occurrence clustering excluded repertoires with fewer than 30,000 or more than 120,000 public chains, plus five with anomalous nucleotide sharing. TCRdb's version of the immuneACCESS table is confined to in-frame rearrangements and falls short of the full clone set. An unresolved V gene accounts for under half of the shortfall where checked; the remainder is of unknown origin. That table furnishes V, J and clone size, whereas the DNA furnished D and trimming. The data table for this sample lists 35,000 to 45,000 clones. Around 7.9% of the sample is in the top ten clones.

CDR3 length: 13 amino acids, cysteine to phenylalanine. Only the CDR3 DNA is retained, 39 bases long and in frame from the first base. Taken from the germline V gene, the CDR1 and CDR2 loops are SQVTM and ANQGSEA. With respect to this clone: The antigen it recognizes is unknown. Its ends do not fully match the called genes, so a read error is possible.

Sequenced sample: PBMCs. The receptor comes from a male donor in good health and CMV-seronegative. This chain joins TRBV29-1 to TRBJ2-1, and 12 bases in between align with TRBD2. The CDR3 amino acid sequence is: CSVEDGLAGSRVF. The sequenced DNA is TGCAGCGTTGAAGATGGACTAGCGGGATCCCGGGTCTTC.